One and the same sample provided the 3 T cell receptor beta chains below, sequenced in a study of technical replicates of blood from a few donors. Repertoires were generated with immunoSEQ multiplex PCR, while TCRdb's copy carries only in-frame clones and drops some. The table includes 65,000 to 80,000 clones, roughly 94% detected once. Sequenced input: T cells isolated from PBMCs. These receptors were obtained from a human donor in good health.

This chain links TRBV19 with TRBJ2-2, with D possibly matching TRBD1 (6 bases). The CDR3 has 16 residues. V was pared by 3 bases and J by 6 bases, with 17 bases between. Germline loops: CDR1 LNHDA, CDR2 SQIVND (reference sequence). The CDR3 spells CASSIITGFSSGELFF. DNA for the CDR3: TGTGCCAGTAGTATTATTACAGGGTTTAGTTCCGGGGAGCTGTTTTTT.

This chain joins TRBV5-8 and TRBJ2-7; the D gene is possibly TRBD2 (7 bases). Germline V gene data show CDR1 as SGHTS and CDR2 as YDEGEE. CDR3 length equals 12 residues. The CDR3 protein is CEAGGPYEGQYF. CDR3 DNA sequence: TGTGAAGCCGGGGGGCCTTACGAGGGGCAGTACTTC.

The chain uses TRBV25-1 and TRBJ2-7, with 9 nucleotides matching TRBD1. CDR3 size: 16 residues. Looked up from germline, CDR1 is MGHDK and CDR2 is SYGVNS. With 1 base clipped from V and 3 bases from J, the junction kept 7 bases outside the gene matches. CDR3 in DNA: TGTGCCAGCAGTGAATGGGGACAGGGAAGAAGCTACGAGCAGTACTTC. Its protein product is CASSEWGQGRSYEQYF.